The 26 T cell receptor beta chains below come from one sample, sequenced in a study of blood T cell repertoires in COVID-19. Method: immunoSEQ multiplex PCR; TCRdb's copy keeps in-frame clones and lacks some. This table has approximately 100,000 clones, roughly 92% appearing once. The sequencing sample was made of peripheral blood. Source of these receptors: a man aged 65-85 years with acute or convalescent COVID-19.

This clone was detected ten times or more. The chain employs TRBV7-6 and TRBJ2-1, with unresolved D. The CDR3 extends over 12 amino acids. Germline V gives CDR1 SGHVS, CDR2 FNYEAQ. Trimming took off 5 bases at V and 6 bases at J, with 8 bases between the two ends. Here the CDR3 reads CASSLGVNEQFF. CDR3 in DNA: TGTGCCAGCAGCCTCGGAGTCAATGAGCAGTTCTTC.

This clone was counted a single time. The chain is built from TRBV12-5 and TRBJ1-5; no firm D call. The length of the CDR3 is 18 residues. Germline CDR1 LGHNT, CDR2 FRNRAP. Deletions cut 0 bases from V and 0 bases from J, with 15 bases between. Here the CDR3 DNA reads TGTGCTAGTGGTTTGGTACTGTTGGCGGACTATAGCAATCAGCCCCAGCATTTT. Residues: CASGLVLLADYSNQPQHF.

This clone was seen only once. The chain couples TRBV19 to TRBJ2-7, with TRBD2 matching over 8 bases. The germline CDR1 and CDR2 sequences are LNHDA and SQIVND (reference sequence). The trim removed 5 bases at V and 0 bases at J, leaving 9 bases unmatched. The CDR3 is 16 amino acids. CDR3 amino acids: CASSPGGGGSSYEQYF. For the CDR3, the DNA is TGTGCCAGTAGTCCCGGGGGGGGAGGGAGCTCCTACGAGCAGTACTTC.

The chain is built from TRBV7-2 and TRBJ2-1; 8 nucleotides agree with TRBD2. Losses at the gene ends were 0 bases for V and 9 bases for J; bases not matched to a gene: 10. The CDR3 spans 16 residues. Germline CDR1 SGHTA, CDR2 FQGNSA. CDR3 sequence: CASSLAAGGWFAEQFF. The DNA of the CDR3 is TGTGCCAGCAGCTTAGCGGCGGGAGGTTGGTTCGCTGAGCAGTTCTTC.

The V gene is TRBV3-1 (or the pseudogene TRBV3-2), the J gene TRBJ1-1; possibly TRBD1 for D (6 bases). V was pared by 4 bases and J by 4 bases, with 13 bases between. Germline CDR1 reads LGHDT; CDR2 reads YNNKEL (reference sequence). The CDR3 spans 14 residues. The CDR3 spells CASSPQGPGTEAFF. The CDR3 coding sequence is TGTGCCAGCAGCCCTCAGGGGCCCGGCACTGAAGCTTTCTTT.

This clone has more than one count but fewer than ten. The V gene is TRBV28, the J gene TRBJ1-6, with D unclear. From germline, CDR1 is MDHEN and CDR2 SYDVKM. V was clipped by 2 bases and J by 0 bases, with 14 bases between them. This CDR3 spans 18 amino acids. The chain's CDR3 is CASSLNSHPSSYNSPLHF. The CDR3 nucleotides read TGTGCCAGCAGTTTAAACAGCCACCCGAGCTCCTATAATTCACCCCTCCACTTT.

The chain is built from TRBV7-2 and TRBJ2-1, with D unresolved. There are 13 residues in the CDR3. V dropped 3 bases and J dropped 4 bases, with 7 bases sitting between them. Germline CDR1 is SGHTA and CDR2 is FQGNSA. In DNA, the CDR3 is TGTGCCAGCAGCTTCGGCGGATACAATGAGCAGTTCTTC. Its protein product is CASSFGGYNEQFF.

V usage is TRBV6-6 and J usage is TRBJ1-4; TRBD1 might be the D (5 bases). V lost 9 bases to trimming and J lost 15 bases, with 23 bases between them. The CDR3 contains 13 residues. The germline gives CDR1 MNHNY, CDR2 SVGAGI (reference sequence). This CDR3 is CASSLGRGLGVFF. The DNA of the CDR3 is TGTGCCAGTTCCTTGGGGAGGGGCCTGGGAGTGTTTTTT.

In DNA, the CDR3 is TGTGCCAGTAGTACCGGACAGGGGGGCTACAATGAGCAGTTCTTC. Its protein product is CASSTGQGGYNEQFF. The chain joins TRBV19 to TRBJ2-1, with 10 nucleotides matching TRBD1. V trimming: 4 bases; J trimming: 3 bases; junction bases outside the gene matches: 3. The CDR3 contains 15 residues. Germline values: CDR1 LNHDA, CDR2 SQIVND (reference sequence).

The rearrangement links TRBV27 to TRBJ2-7; 7 nucleotides align to TRBD2. Germline CDR1 is MNHEY and CDR2 is SMNVEV (reference sequence). CDR3 length: 15 amino acids. V shed 1 base and J 6 bases; nucleotides not matched to a gene: 9. CDR3 nucleotide sequence: TGTGCCAGCAGTTTATTCGGGGGGAATCCCCTCGAGCAGTACTTC. Translating it yields CASSLFGGNPLEQYF.

V gene TRBV18 combines with J gene TRBJ1-5, with TRBD1 identical over 10 bases. Germline assignment: CDR1 KGHSH and CDR2 LQKENI. The CDR3 sequence is 14 residues long. V dropped 4 bases and J dropped 6; count of bases not matched to a gene: 3. This CDR3 is CASSQGTGAQPQHF. In DNA, the CDR3 is TGTGCCAGCTCACAGGGGACAGGGGCTCAGCCCCAGCATTTT.

The rearrangement links TRBV6-2 or TRBV6-3 to TRBJ2-3, with D maybe TRBD1 (6 bases). The V gene lost 4 bases and the J gene lost 6 bases, with 11 bases spanning the gap. Germline values: CDR1 MNHEY, CDR2 SVGEGT. The CDR3 contains 13 residues. Here the CDR3 DNA reads TGTGCCAGCAGTTTTACAGGGTTTGATACGCAGTATTTT. The encoded protein is CASSFTGFDTQYF.

This clone has just one count. The chain has TRBV5-1 and TRBJ2-5; no firm D call. Trimming took off 2 bases at V and 3 bases at J, with 5 bases between the two ends. In germline, CDR1 is SGHRS, CDR2 YFSETQ. There are 12 residues in the CDR3. The CDR3 DNA reads as TGCGCCAGCAGCTTCCCTGAAGAGACCCAGTACTTC. Protein sequence: CASSFPEETQYF.

This rearrangement joins TRBV3-1 (or the pseudogene TRBV3-2) to TRBJ2-7; TRBD2 matches 7 bases. Looked up from germline, CDR1 is LGHDT and CDR2 is YNNKEL (reference sequence). V lost 0 bases and J lost 2; bases outside the gene matches: 1. There are 14 residues in the CDR3. CDR3 nucleotide sequence: TGTGCCAGCAGCCAAGAAAGCGGGACCTACGAGCAGTACTTC. Translating gives CASSQESGTYEQYF.

This clone has a single count. The chain has TRBV6-2 or TRBV6-3 and TRBJ2-1, with TRBD2 matching over 9 bases. CDR1 and CDR2 from the germline V gene are MNHEY and SVGEGT. This CDR3 comprises 17 residues. The V and J ends lost 0 bases and 2 bases, in that order; junction bases with no gene match: 5. The CDR3, as DNA: TGTGCCAGCAGTTACTCCGGGGGACTAGCAGCCTACAATGAGCAGTTCTTC. This sequence encodes CASSYSGGLAAYNEQFF.

The CDR3 bases are TGTGCCAGCAGCGTAGGTCACGCGGGAGTCCAAGAGACCCAGTACTTC. Translating gives CASSVGHAGVQETQYF. The rearrangement links TRBV9 to TRBJ2-5; 7 bases agree with TRBD2. CDR1 is SGDLS, CDR2 YYNGEE, per germline. Losses at the gene ends were 0 bases for V and 1 base for J; bases not matched to a gene: 6. The CDR3 consists of 16 residues.

The chain combines TRBV28 with TRBJ1-1; D is perhaps TRBD1 (5 bases). The V end lost 2 bases, the J end lost 2 bases, and 9 bases lay between the germline ends. This CDR3 spans 14 amino acids. Germline V gene sequence: CDR1 MDHEN, CDR2 SYDVKM. The CDR3 protein is CASSLQTENTEAFF. The CDR3 DNA reads TGTGCCAGCAGTTTACAGACAGAAAACACTGAAGCTTTCTTT. Drawing the rest from reference TRBV28 and TRBJ1-1, the complete variable domain is DVKVTQSSRYLVKRTGEKVFLECVQDMDHENMFWYRQDPGLGLRLIYFSYDVKMKEKGDIPEGYSVSREKKERFSLILESASTNQTSMYLCASSLQTENTEAFFGQGTRLTVV.

The CDR3: CASSFFDTNYGYTF. In DNA form, the CDR3 reads TGTGCCAGCAGCTTCTTCGACACTAACTATGGCTACACCTTC. The chain carries TRBV7-2 and TRBJ1-2; D gene unclear. The germline gives CDR1 SGHTA, CDR2 FQGNSA. V was trimmed by 3 bases and J by 0 bases, leaving 8 bases between them. The CDR3 spans 14 residues.

The J gene is TRBJ1-1, the V gene TRBV5-1, with TRBD1 identical over 8 bases. The CDR3 runs 14 residues. Germline trimming cut 3 bases from V and 1 base from J; bases unmatched to any gene: 2. CDR1 and CDR2 (germline): SGHRS, YFSETQ. CDR3 DNA: TGCGCCAGCAGCTGGGGGACAGGGAACACTGAAGCTTTCTTT. Encoded protein: CASSWGTGNTEAFF.

The chain combines TRBV2 with TRBJ1-2; the match to TRBD1 covers 7 bases. The V and J ends lost 5 bases and 4 bases, in that order; junction bases with no gene match: 10. CDR1 and CDR2 (germline): SNHLY, FYNNEI. The CDR3 has 15 amino acids. Here the CDR3 reads CASSSSRDSPYGYTF. The CDR3 DNA is TGTGCCAGCAGTTCCTCTCGGGACAGCCCCTATGGCTACACCTTC. Together with reference TRBV2 and TRBJ1-2, the CDR3 gives the full variable domain: EPEVTQTPSHQVTQMGQEVILRCVPISNHLYFYWYRQILGQKVEFLVSFYNNEISEKSEIFDDQFSVERPDGSNFTLKIRSTKLEDSAMYFCASSSSRDSPYGYTFGSGTRLTVV.

The CDR3 loop is CASRSTSGGTQYF. DNA for the CDR3: TGTGCCAGCAGGTCAACTAGCGGGGGTACGCAGTATTTT. The chain links TRBV2 to TRBJ2-3, with TRBD2 matching over 11 bases. CDR1 is SNHLY and CDR2 is FYNNEI in the germline V gene. The CDR3 length is 13 residues. Germline trimming cut 6 bases from V and 8 bases from J; bases unmatched to any gene: 4.

The gene calls are TRBV7-7 and TRBJ1-1; the match to TRBD1 covers 7 bases. The CDR3 consists of 17 residues. The V gene's germline CDR1 is SSHAT and CDR2 FNYEAQ (reference sequence). With V trimmed by 4 bases and J by 0 bases, 11 bases remained unmatched. This CDR3 reads CASSSIRTGFMNTEAFF. CDR3 DNA sequence: TGTGCCAGCAGCTCAATTCGGACAGGATTCATGAACACTGAAGCTTTCTTT.

This rearrangement joins TRBV10-2 to TRBJ2-1, with D uncertain. The length of the CDR3 is 12 residues. V shed 6 bases and J shed 5 bases, with 8 bases lying between them. Germline V CDR1 and CDR2: WSHSY, SAAADI. The CDR3 region has the DNA TGCGCCAGCAGACGTCCAGACAATGAGCAGTTCTTC. Translating it yields CASRRPDNEQFF.

The chain employs TRBV18 and TRBJ1-5; D gene unclear. Germline CDR1 reads KGHSH; CDR2 reads LQKENI. V was shortened by 6 bases and J by 4 bases, with 10 bases between the two germline ends. This CDR3 is built from 13 residues. CDR3 amino acids: CASSGGENQPQHF. CDR3 bases: TGTGCCAGCTCTGGCGGGGAGAATCAGCCCCAGCATTTT. Variable domain in full (rest from reference TRBV18 and TRBJ1-5): NAGVMQNPRHLVRRRGQEARLRCSPMKGHSHVYWYRQLPEEGLKFMVYLQKENIIDESGMPKERFSAEFPKEGPSILRIQQVVRGDSAAYFCASSGGENQPQHFGDGTRLSIL.

V is TRBV15 and J is TRBJ1-2, with TRBD1 as a possible D gene (5 bases). Germline assignment: CDR1 LNHNV and CDR2 YYDKDF (reference sequence). Trimming cost V 5 bases and J 7 bases, with 11 bases left between them. The length of the CDR3 is 12 residues. CDR3: CATSSRGTGYTF. CDR3 bases: TGTGCCACCAGCTCCCGGGGGACTGGCTACACCTTC.

The chain is built from TRBV9 and TRBJ2-5; 9 bases are a match to TRBD2. The germline V gene encodes CDR1 SGDLS and CDR2 YYNGEE. There are 15 residues in the CDR3. V gave up 1 base and J gave up 3 bases; unmatched junction bases: 4. The CDR3 sequence: CASSVQAGGKETQYF. CDR3 in DNA: TGTGCCAGCAGCGTACAAGCGGGAGGAAAAGAGACCCAGTACTTC.